This passage covers 30 T cell receptor beta chains from one sample sequenced in a study of shared clonotypes between healthy human individuals. The protocol was immunoSEQ multiplex PCR, while the TCRdb copy is restricted to in-frame clones and leaves out a portion. The data show approximately 2,000,000 clones, 93% seen once. The naive CD8 fraction comprised CD45RO-negative cells positively selected for CCR7 and excluded terminally differentiated effector memory CD45RA+ cells. Sequenced material: naive CD8+ T cells from PBMCs. These receptors were collected from a man aged 18-30 years in good health. Some clones in this sample may be carry-over from other donors' samples.

The chain is built from TRBV7-6 and TRBJ1-3, with D maybe TRBD1 (6 bases). Trimming took off 5 bases at V and 4 bases at J, with 12 bases between the two ends. The germline gives CDR1 SGHVS, CDR2 FNYEAQ. This CDR3 is built from 14 residues. The CDR3 DNA reads TGTGCCAGCAGCCCGAAGGGGGGAGGAAACACCATATATTTT. It translates to CASSPKGGGNTIYF.

V is TRBV30 and J is TRBJ2-5, with TRBD2 matching over 7 bases. The J call may be in error: the DNA end matches TRBJ2-7 better. Looked up from germline, CDR1 is GTSNPN and CDR2 is SVGIG (reference sequence). This CDR3 contains 13 residues. CDR3 in amino acids: CAWRGAGRYEQYF. Written as DNA, the CDR3 is TGTGCCTGGAGGGGAGCGGGAAGGTACGAGCAGTACTTC.

V gene TRBV5-1 combines with J gene TRBJ1-1; weak D call: TRBD1 (5 bases). Trimming took off 4 bases at V and 2 bases at J, with 21 bases between the two ends. Germline values: CDR1 SGHRS, CDR2 YFSETQ. The CDR3 length is 17 residues. The CDR3 DNA is TGCGCCAGCAGCCTGAGAGGGGACGGAGGAACAAACACTGAAGCTTTCTTT. The encoded protein is CASSLRGDGGTNTEAFF.

To note about this clone: Other DNA sequences within the sample encode an identical CDR3. The gene calls are TRBV19 and TRBJ1-2; D remains unclear. Germline V gene lookup returns CDR1 LNHDA and CDR2 SQIVND (reference sequence). Trimming removed 1 base at V and 2 bases at J, with 5 bases between. The CDR3 runs 13 residues. This CDR3 reads CASSIGGNYGYTF. The CDR3 DNA reads as TGTGCCAGTAGTATAGGAGGGAACTATGGCTACACCTTC.

The chain joins TRBV27 to TRBJ1-5; D remains unclear. Trimming cost V 3 bases and J 11 bases, with 14 bases left between them. CDR1 is MNHEY, CDR2 SMNVEV, per germline (reference sequence). The CDR3 spans 13 residues. In nucleotides, the CDR3 is TGTGCCAGCAGTTTCGGCGGGGTAGAAGCCCAGCATTTT. Its translation: CASSFGGVEAQHF.

The chain recombines TRBV5-6 with TRBJ1-1; D ambiguous. The V and J ends lost 3 bases and 6 bases respectively, with 3 bases between them. The germline gives CDR1 SGHDT, CDR2 YYEEEE. CDR3 length equals 10 residues. The CDR3: CASSSPEAFF. As DNA, the CDR3 is TGTGCCAGCAGCTCCCCTGAAGCTTTCTTT.

The chain uses TRBV6-5 and TRBJ2-4, with 8 bases aligning to TRBD1. Germline V lookup: CDR1 MNHEY, CDR2 SVGAGI. V lost 0 bases, J lost 7 bases, and 5 bases stayed unmatched. The CDR3 loop spans 15 amino acids. CDR3 protein: CASSYSGQGVNIQYF. Here the CDR3 DNA reads TGTGCCAGCAGTTACTCCGGACAGGGAGTCAACATTCAGTACTTC.

This chain uses TRBV5-1 with TRBJ2-1; D not resolved. V was cut by 2 bases and J by 0 bases, with 15 bases left in between. The length of the CDR3 is 17 residues. Germline V gene data show CDR1 as SGHRS and CDR2 as YFSETQ. This CDR3 is CASSFHPTESSYNEQFF. Here the CDR3 DNA reads TGCGCCAGCAGCTTTCACCCCACGGAGAGCTCCTACAATGAGCAGTTCTTC.

The chain recombines TRBV29-1 with TRBJ2-2; D is possibly TRBD2 (7 bases). Germline V CDR1 and CDR2: SQVTM, ANQGSEA. Trimming took 6 bases from V and 5 from J, leaving 19 bases between them. This CDR3 is 15 amino acids long. As DNA, the CDR3 is TGCAGCGTCCGCCCGGGGGCGGGAGTAACCGGGGAGCTGTTTTTT. It specifies CSVRPGAGVTGELFF.

The gene calls are TRBV7-9 and TRBJ2-1; 9 nucleotides align to TRBD1. From germline, CDR1 is SEHNR and CDR2 FQNEAQ (reference sequence). The CDR3 contains 15 residues. J lost 7 bases, V lost 2 bases, and 6 bases had no gene match. DNA for the CDR3: TGTGCCAGCAGCTTAAAACAGGGGGCGAAAAATGAGCAGTTCTTC. It specifies CASSLKQGAKNEQFF.

The V call is TRBV5-5, the J call TRBJ2-7; D perhaps matches TRBD2 (5 bases). This CDR3 comprises 13 residues. Trimming left V 2 bases short and J 4 bases short, with 10 bases between. Per the germline V gene, CDR1 is SGHKS and CDR2 is YYEKEE (reference sequence). The CDR3 sequence: CASSFEGLYEQYF. The CDR3 DNA reads TGTGCCAGCAGCTTTGAGGGTTTGTACGAGCAGTACTTC.

This chain joins TRBV7-9 and TRBJ1-1; 7 nucleotides agree with TRBD1. The CDR3 sequence is 14 residues long. The germline gives CDR1 SEHNR, CDR2 FQNEAQ (reference sequence). The V and J ends lost 4 bases and 7 bases, in that order; junction bases with no gene match: 9. The CDR3 coding sequence is TGTGCCAGCAGCTCAAAGACAGGGATCTTTGAAGCTTTCTTT. Its protein product is CASSSKTGIFEAFF.

CDR3 region: CAISEVLAGGYEQYF. The CDR3 DNA reads as TGTGCCATCAGTGAAGTACTAGCGGGGGGCTACGAGCAGTACTTC. The chain carries TRBV10-3 and TRBJ2-7; TRBD2 matches at 12 bases. Germline V gene data show CDR1 as ENHRY and CDR2 as SYGVKD. The CDR3 consists of 15 residues. V shed 3 bases and J 3 bases; nucleotides not matched to a gene: 3.

The V call is TRBV27, the J call TRBJ1-1; a weak D match, TRBD1 (5 bases). This CDR3 comprises 16 residues. CDR1 and CDR2 from the germline V gene are MNHEY and SMNVEV (reference sequence). Trimming cost V 5 bases and J 7 bases, with 23 bases left between them. The CDR3 spells CASSLLGAGTVDEAFF. CDR3 nucleotides: TGTGCCAGCAGTCTCTTAGGGGCCGGGACCGTCGATGAAGCTTTCTTT.

This chain connects TRBV9 to TRBJ2-6; possibly TRBD2 for D (5 bases). The germline V and J ends were trimmed by 0 bases and 2 bases, with 18 bases remaining between them. CDR1 and CDR2 (germline): SGDLS, YYNGEE. The CDR3 is 19 amino acids. The CDR3 nucleotides read TGTGCCAGCAGCGTAGCGTGGAGCGGCGCACTGGCTGGGGCCAACGTCCTGACTTTC. Translating gives CASSVAWSGALAGANVLTF.

V usage is TRBV5-1 and J usage is TRBJ2-7, with TRBD2 matching over 11 bases. V lost 1 base to trimming and J lost 11 bases; unmatched junction nucleotides: 5. The CDR3 extends over 13 amino acids. Per the germline V gene, CDR1 is SGHRS and CDR2 is YFSETQ. The DNA for the CDR3 is TGCGCCAGCAGCTTGTGGCTAGCGGGAGGAGAGTACTTC. Translating gives CASSLWLAGGEYF.

The CDR3 region is CASSVPYYEQYF. The CDR3 bases are TGTGCCAGCAGTGTACCCTACTACGAGCAGTACTTC. The chain uses TRBV2 and TRBJ2-7; D is ambiguous. V was cut by 4 bases and J by 3 bases, with 7 bases left in between. This CDR3 has 12 residues. Looked up from germline, CDR1 is SNHLY and CDR2 is FYNNEI. Variable domain in full (rest from reference TRBV2 and TRBJ2-7): EPEVTQTPSHQVTQMGQEVILRCVPISNHLYFYWYRQILGQKVEFLVSFYNNEISEKSEIFDDQFSVERPDGSNFTLKIRSTKLEDSAMYFCASSVPYYEQYFGPGTRLTVT.

This chain links TRBV10-3 with TRBJ2-2; TRBD2 matches at 10 bases. The CDR3 has 16 residues. Trimming cost V 6 bases and J 4 bases; bases outside gene matches: 8. In germline, CDR1 is ENHRY, CDR2 SYGVKD. CDR3 sequence: CAISNLAGEVTGELFF. CDR3 coding DNA: TGTGCCATCAGCAACCTAGCGGGAGAGGTCACCGGGGAGCTGTTTTTT.

The rearrangement links TRBV28 to TRBJ2-2, with a weak D call TRBD2 (5 bases). The V end was cut by 5 bases, the J end by 3 bases, with 13 bases between. The CDR3 extends over 15 amino acids. In germline, CDR1 is MDHEN, CDR2 SYDVKM. CDR3 protein: CASSARAAYTGELFF. The CDR3 DNA follows: TGTGCCAGCAGTGCGAGGGCAGCTTACACCGGGGAGCTGTTTTTT.

The CDR3 protein is CASSTHPAEQYF. CDR3 DNA: TGTGCCAGCAGCACCCACCCCGCCGAGCAGTACTTC. The chain links TRBV11-2 to TRBJ2-7, with no clear D. Looked up from germline, CDR1 is SGHAT and CDR2 is FQNNGV. V gave up 5 bases and J gave up 6 bases, with 11 bases separating them. The CDR3 runs 12 residues.

The chain recombines TRBV2 with TRBJ2-3, with TRBD1 identical over 8 bases. This CDR3 has 16 residues. Germline CDR1 is SNHLY and CDR2 is FYNNEI. V was clipped by 8 bases and J by 0 bases; unmatched bases: 10. The CDR3, as DNA: TGTGCCAGCGGGGGGAACCGGGACAGGAGCACAGATACGCAGTATTTT. Its protein is CASGGNRDRSTDTQYF.

The chain uses TRBV2 and TRBJ2-6; D possibly corresponds to TRBD2 (6 bases). The germline CDR1 and CDR2 sequences are SNHLY and FYNNEI. Trimming shortened V by 2 bases and J by 0 bases, and 11 bases separated the two germline ends. The CDR3 has 17 amino acids. CDR3 DNA sequence: TGTGCCAGCAGTGAACGGGACTCACTCTCTGGGGCCAACGTCCTGACTTTC. Encoded protein: CASSERDSLSGANVLTF.

V and J are TRBV5-1 and TRBJ1-1, with 7 nucleotides matching TRBD1. Germline V gene lookup returns CDR1 SGHRS and CDR2 YFSETQ. There are 13 residues in the CDR3. The trim removed 4 bases at V and 6 bases at J, leaving 6 bases unmatched. For the CDR3, the DNA is TGCGCCAGCAGCGGATTAGGGGGCCCTGAAGCTTTCTTT. This gives the protein CASSGLGGPEAFF.

The CDR3 bases are TGTGCCAGCAGTTTTAACAGGGGTGGAGAGACCCAGTACTTC. Translated: CASSFNRGGETQYF. The V and J genes are TRBV28 and TRBJ2-5, with TRBD1 matching over 7 bases. The CDR3 loop spans 14 amino acids. The J segment lost 4 bases and the V segment lost 3 bases, leaving 5 bases of the junction unmatched. Germline assignment: CDR1 MDHEN and CDR2 SYDVKM.

The chain links TRBV19 to TRBJ2-2; 9 bases line up with TRBD1. Germline-derived CDR1 and CDR2 are LNHDA and SQIVND (reference sequence). This CDR3 has 17 residues. The junction had 7 bases not matched to a gene; V was cut back by 0 bases and J by 5 bases. Here the CDR3 reads CASSIERDRVWTGELFF. CDR3 sequence (DNA): TGTGCCAGTAGTATAGAAAGGGACAGGGTATGGACCGGGGAGCTGTTTTTT.

This chain uses TRBV5-4 with TRBJ2-1, with a tentative D call TRBD2 (6 bases). Between the trimmed V and J ends, which lost 4 bases and 7 bases, there was a span of 24 bases. CDR3 length equals 17 residues. Germline V gene sequence: CDR1 SGHNT, CDR2 YYREEE (reference sequence). The CDR3 DNA follows: TGTGCCAGCAGCCCGGGGACTGGGCGGCGGAGCGGGAATGAGCAGTTCTTC. It codes for CASSPGTGRRSGNEQFF. Looking up the rest from reference TRBV5-4 and TRBJ2-1 gives the full variable domain: ETGVTQSPTHLIKTRGQQVTLRCSSQSGHNTVSWYQQALGQGPQFIFQYYREEENGRGNFPPRFSGLQFPNYSSELNVNALELDDSALYLCASSPGTGRRSGNEQFFGPGTRLTVL.

V is TRBV4-1 and J is TRBJ2-3, with TRBD2 matching 8 bases. Germline assignment: CDR1 MGHRA and CDR2 YSYEKL. This CDR3 region has 18 residues. V shed 1 base and J 5 bases; nucleotides not matched to a gene: 14. CDR3 in DNA: TGCGCCAGCAGCCAAGTGGAACGGGAGGGCTCTCGTGAAGATACGCAGTATTTT. Encoded protein: CASSQVEREGSREDTQYF.

V gene TRBV19 combines with J gene TRBJ2-7; D gene ambiguous. This CDR3 has 15 residues. The V gene's germline CDR1 is LNHDA and CDR2 SQIVND (reference sequence). V gave up 6 bases and J gave up 0 bases, with 15 bases separating them. This CDR3 reads CASRPRHSLSYEQYF. CDR3 sequence (DNA): TGTGCCAGTAGGCCGCGGCACAGCCTCTCCTACGAGCAGTACTTC.

This rearrangement joins TRBV28 to TRBJ2-7; TRBD2 matches at 12 bases. The CDR3 contains 16 residues. CDR1 is MDHEN, CDR2 SYDVKM, per germline. Losses at the gene ends were 5 bases for V and 0 bases for J; bases not matched to a gene: 5. The CDR3 sequence: CASSPGLAGNSYEQYF. In DNA form, the CDR3 reads TGTGCCAGCAGTCCAGGACTAGCGGGGAACTCCTACGAGCAGTACTTC. Filled out from reference TRBV28 and TRBJ2-7, the complete variable domain reads DVKVTQSSRYLVKRTGEKVFLECVQDMDHENMFWYRQDPGLGLRLIYFSYDVKMKEKGDIPEGYSVSREKKERFSLILESASTNQTSMYLCASSPGLAGNSYEQYFGPGTRLTVT.

The V gene is TRBV7-2, the J gene TRBJ2-7; 7 nucleotides line up with TRBD1. This CDR3 is 13 amino acids long. V shed 6 bases and J 5 bases; nucleotides not matched to a gene: 7. Looked up from germline, CDR1 is SGHTA and CDR2 is FQGNSA. CDR3 nucleotide sequence: TGTGCCAGCAGGGACACAGGGGCAGACGAGCAGTACTTC. Encoded protein: CASRDTGADEQYF.